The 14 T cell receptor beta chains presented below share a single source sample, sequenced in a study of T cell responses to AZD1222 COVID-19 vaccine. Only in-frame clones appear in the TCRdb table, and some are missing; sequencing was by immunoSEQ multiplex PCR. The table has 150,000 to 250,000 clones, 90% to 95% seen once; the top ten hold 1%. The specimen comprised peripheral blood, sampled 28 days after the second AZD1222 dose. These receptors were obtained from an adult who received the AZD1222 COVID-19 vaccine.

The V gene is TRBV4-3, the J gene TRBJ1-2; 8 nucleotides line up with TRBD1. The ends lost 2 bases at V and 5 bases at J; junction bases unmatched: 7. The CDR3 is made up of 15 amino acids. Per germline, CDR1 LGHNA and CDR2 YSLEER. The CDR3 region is CASSQWDRRSYGYTF. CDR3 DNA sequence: TGCGCCAGCAGCCAATGGGACAGGAGGTCTTATGGCTACACCTTC.

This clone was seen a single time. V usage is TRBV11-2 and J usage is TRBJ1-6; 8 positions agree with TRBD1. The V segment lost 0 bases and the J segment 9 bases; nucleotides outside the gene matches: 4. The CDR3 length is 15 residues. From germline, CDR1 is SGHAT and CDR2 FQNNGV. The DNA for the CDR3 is TGTGCCAGCAGCTTAGATCACGACAGGGGTTCACCCCTCCACTTT. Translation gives CASSLDHDRGSPLHF.

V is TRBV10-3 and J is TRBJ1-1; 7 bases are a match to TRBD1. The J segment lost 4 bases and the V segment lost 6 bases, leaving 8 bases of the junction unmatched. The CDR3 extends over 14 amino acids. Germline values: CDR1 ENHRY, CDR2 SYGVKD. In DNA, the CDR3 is TGTGCCATCAGCGAACAGGGGACCAGCACTGAAGCTTTCTTT. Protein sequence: CAISEQGTSTEAFF.

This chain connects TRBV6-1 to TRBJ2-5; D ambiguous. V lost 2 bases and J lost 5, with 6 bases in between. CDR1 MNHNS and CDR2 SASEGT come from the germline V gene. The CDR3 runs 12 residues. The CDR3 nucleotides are TGTGCCAGCAGTGAAAGGCGGGAGACCCAGTACTTC. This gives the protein CASSERRETQYF.

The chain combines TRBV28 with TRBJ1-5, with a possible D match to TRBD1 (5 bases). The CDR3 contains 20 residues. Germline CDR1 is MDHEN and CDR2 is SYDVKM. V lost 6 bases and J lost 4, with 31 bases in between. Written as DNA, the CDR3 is TGTGCCAGCAGCAAACTGGGAGGCTCAGGGAGCCTTAAGATGAATCAGCCCCAGCATTTT. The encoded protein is CASSKLGGSGSLKMNQPQHF.

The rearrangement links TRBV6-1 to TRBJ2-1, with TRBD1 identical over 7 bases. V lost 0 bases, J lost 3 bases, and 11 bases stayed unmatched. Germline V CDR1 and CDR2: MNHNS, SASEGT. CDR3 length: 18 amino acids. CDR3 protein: CASSEARETGTRYNEQFF. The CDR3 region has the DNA TGTGCCAGCAGTGAAGCAAGGGAGACAGGGACCCGCTACAATGAGCAGTTCTTC.

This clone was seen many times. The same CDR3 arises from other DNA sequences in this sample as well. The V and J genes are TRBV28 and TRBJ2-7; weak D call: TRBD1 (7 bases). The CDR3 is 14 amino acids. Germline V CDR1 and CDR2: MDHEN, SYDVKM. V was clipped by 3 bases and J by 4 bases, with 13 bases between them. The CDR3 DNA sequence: TGTGCCAGCAGTTTGGGCCAGGGGGGTTACGAGCAGTACTTC. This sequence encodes CASSLGQGGYEQYF.

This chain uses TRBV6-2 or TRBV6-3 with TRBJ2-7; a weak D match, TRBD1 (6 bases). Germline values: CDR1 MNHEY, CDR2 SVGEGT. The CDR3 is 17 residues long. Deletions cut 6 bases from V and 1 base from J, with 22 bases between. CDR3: CASSDYSTGRGSYEQYF. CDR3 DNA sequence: TGTGCCAGCAGCGACTATTCCACAGGGAGAGGGTCCTACGAGCAGTACTTC.

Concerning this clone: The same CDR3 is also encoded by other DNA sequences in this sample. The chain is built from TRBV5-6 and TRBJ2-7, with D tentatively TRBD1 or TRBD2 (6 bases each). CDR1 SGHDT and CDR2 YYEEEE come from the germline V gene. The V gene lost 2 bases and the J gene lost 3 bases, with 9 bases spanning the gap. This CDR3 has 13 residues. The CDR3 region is CASSLGGGYEQYF. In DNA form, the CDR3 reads TGTGCCAGCAGCTTAGGGGGAGGCTACGAGCAGTACTTC.

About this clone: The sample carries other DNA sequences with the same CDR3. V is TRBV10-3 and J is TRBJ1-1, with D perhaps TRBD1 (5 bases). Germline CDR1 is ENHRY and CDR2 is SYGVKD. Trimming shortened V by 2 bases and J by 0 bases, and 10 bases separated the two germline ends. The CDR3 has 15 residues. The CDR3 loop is CAISEEGRMNTEAFF. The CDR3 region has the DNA TGTGCCATCAGTGAGGAGGGACGGATGAACACTGAAGCTTTCTTT.

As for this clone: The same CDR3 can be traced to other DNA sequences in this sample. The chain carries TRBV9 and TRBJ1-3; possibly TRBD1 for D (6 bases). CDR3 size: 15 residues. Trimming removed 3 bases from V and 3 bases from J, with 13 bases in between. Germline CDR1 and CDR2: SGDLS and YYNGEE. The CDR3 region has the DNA TGTGCCAGCAGCGAACAGGGAATAGTTGGAAACACCATATATTTT. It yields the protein CASSEQGIVGNTIYF.

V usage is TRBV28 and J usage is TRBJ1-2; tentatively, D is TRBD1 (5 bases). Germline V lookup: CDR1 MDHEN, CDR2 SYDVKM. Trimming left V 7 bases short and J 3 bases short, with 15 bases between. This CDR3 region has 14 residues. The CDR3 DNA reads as TGTGCCAGCACCGCCCGGGGGGGTGACTATGGCTACACCTTC. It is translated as CASTARGGDYGYTF.

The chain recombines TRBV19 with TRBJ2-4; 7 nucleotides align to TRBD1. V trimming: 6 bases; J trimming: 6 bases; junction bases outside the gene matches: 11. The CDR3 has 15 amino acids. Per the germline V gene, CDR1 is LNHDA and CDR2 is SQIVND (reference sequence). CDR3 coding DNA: TGTGCCAGTAGCTCAAGTAGGGACAGCCGAAACATTCAGTACTTC. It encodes CASSSSRDSRNIQYF.

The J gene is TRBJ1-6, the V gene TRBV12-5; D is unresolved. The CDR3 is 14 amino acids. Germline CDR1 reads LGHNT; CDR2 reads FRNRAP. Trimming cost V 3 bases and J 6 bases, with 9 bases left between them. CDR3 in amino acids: CASGFRKPNSPLHF. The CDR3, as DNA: TGTGCTAGTGGTTTTCGGAAGCCTAATTCACCCCTCCACTTT.